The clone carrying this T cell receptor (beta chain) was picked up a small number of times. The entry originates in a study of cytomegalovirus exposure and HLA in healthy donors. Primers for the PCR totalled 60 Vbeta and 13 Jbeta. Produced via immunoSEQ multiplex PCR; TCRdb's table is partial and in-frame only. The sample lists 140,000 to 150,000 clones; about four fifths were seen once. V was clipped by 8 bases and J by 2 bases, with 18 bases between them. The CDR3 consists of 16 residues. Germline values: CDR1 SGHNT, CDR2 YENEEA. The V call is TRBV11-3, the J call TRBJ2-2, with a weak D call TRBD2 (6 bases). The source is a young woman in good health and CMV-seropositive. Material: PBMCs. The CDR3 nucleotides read TGTGCCAGCCCTCTAGGAGGGGACGTTAACACCGGGGAGCTGTTTTTT. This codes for CASPLGGDVNTGELFF.